This is a list of T cell receptor beta chains from one sample in a study of CD8+ T cells in alopecia areata. Using immunoSEQ multiplex PCR, the repertoire was profiled, and TCRdb retains in-frame clones only, with some absent. The profile shows about 190,000 clones, 50% to 70% of them singletons. The specimen was CD4+ T cells sorted from blood, collected at week 0. These receptors all stem from a human donor with alopecia areata. Both conserved end residues are part of each CDR3. The D gene is left open where the match is weak. Expanded clones are given a class, and other clones once, few, many or no size at all.

v_call,d_call,clone_size,j_call,cdr3_aa,cdr3_nt
TRBV25-1,TRBD1,NA,TRBJ1-1,CASRDRQNTEAFF,TGTGCCAGCCGGGACAGACAGAACACTGAAGCTTTCTTT
TRBV5-1,NA,NA,TRBJ1-2,CASSGTTRYGYTF,TGCGCCAGCAGCGGGACGACACGCTATGGCTACACCTTC
TRBV25-1,TRBD1,NA,TRBJ2-7,CASSESVVEGAGEQYF,TGTGCCAGCAGTGAATCTGTTGTTGAGGGGGCAGGGGAGCAGTACTTC
TRBV5-6,TRBD2,few,TRBJ2-1,CASSLGPSGGNEQFF,TGTGCCAGCAGCTTGGGGCCTAGCGGGGGAAATGAGCAGTTCTTC
TRBV5-1,TRBD1,once,TRBJ1-1,CASSQGVGTEAFF,TGCGCCAGCAGCCAGGGGGTAGGAACTGAAGCTTTCTTT
TRBV30,NA,NA,TRBJ1-5,CAWSVTRDGQPQHF,TGTGCCTGGAGTGTTACAAGGGACGGTCAGCCCCAGCATTTT
TRBV19,TRBD1,NA,TRBJ1-5,CASSIGGGFSNQPQHF,TGTGCCAGTAGTATCGGAGGGGGCTTTAGCAATCAGCCCCAGCATTTT
TRBV2,TRBD1,NA,TRBJ2-6,CASTPDRAGANVLTF,TGTGCCAGCACGCCAGACAGGGCTGGGGCCAACGTCCTGACTTTC
TRBV29-1,NA,NA,TRBJ2-2,CSVREVFNTGELFF,TGCAGCGTTCGAGAAGTTTTTAACACCGGGGAGCTGTTTTTT
TRBV6-1,NA,NA,TRBJ2-1,CASSGAYGPQYNEQFF,TGTGCCAGCAGTGGGGCGTATGGTCCCCAATACAATGAGCAGTTCTTC
TRBV29-1,TRBD1,few,TRBJ1-1,CSADRATEAFF,TGCAGCGCCGACAGGGCTACTGAAGCTTTCTTT